This TCR beta chain was captured by sequencing in a study of CD8 T cells in Susac syndrome (dated by TCRdb to 2018 to 2020). Concerning the study at large: Whether CD8+ T cell activation and differentiation in Susac syndrome was antigen driven was tested using repertoire sequencing. Broad study findings and their caveats: The number of individuals in the TCR sequencing and HLA analysis was acknowledged as relatively small.

In regard to this clonotype: There is no known antigen for this receptor. No base qualities exist here, and no much larger clone lies one base off it.

RNA was extracted using the RNeasy kit, and about 0.5 to 1 ug of the RNA was reverse transcribed with random hexamers. The immunoSEQ multiplex PCR assay, which covers 54 Vbeta and 13 Jbeta segments, was used to amplify TCR beta CDR3 regions. PCR amplification bias was corrected using a synthetic template baseline for primer optimization and computational correction. The authors' analysis ran thus. Only productive sequences were kept, with reads annotated to V, D and J genes according to IMGT and analyzed in immunoSEQ Analyzer. Clonality was computed as one minus Shannon entropy normalized by log2 of the number of productive unique sequences. For each patient and control, public and private clones were evaluated among the 100 most prevalent clones. Susac-specific clones were defined as absent from healthy and MS cohorts, over a thousand published viral clones and other ImmuneACCESS disease sequences. TCRdb trimmed the raw reads at Q25, called clones with MiXCR and kept productive beta chains. Each entry is one CDR3 protein sequence, shown with its most common DNA and genes. The authors' filters were not applied to this entry. Across this sample there are more than 85,000 distinct CDR3 sequences, with 90% to 98% seen only once. The top ten hold roughly 0.099% of the sample.

CDR1 and CDR2 are read off the germline V gene as SQVTM and ANQGSEA. V is clipped by 6 bases and J by 4 bases, and the sequence between their germline boundaries is 9 bases long. The CDR3 numbers 11 residues from cysteine through phenylalanine. Only the CDR3 region is kept as DNA, spanning 33 bases read in frame from base 1. Peripheral blood CD8+ and CD4+ T cells from healthy donors, Susac syndrome patients and multiple sclerosis patients were profiled by high-throughput TCR beta sequencing. Healthy donors were included as age- and sex-matched controls. Bulk CD8+ and CD4+ T cells were purified by magnetic negative isolation, while CD8+ TEMRA cells were enriched using FACS. Blood was drawn into EDTA tubes, processed within 24 hours, and PBMCs were isolated by density gradient centrifugation. PBMCs intended for TCR sequencing were cryopreserved in liquid nitrogen and thawed later in a water bath at 37 degrees C. The sorted or isolated CD4+, CD8+ and CD8+ TEMRA cells reached a purity of at least 90%.

This clonotype was obtained from a human donor in good health. Sequenced: CD4+ T cells from PBMCs. Here the chain combines TRBV29-1 and TRBJ2-5; the D segment cannot be called with confidence. The DNA reads TGCAGCGTCTTCAGATCAGAGACCCAGTACTTC. Translation gives CSVFRSETQYF.